This T cell receptor (beta chain) is from a study of identical twins. Points on this clonotype: Its target is unknown.

Study findings and constraints: Fewer insertions characterized abundant cord blood beta clonotypes, whereas memory repertoires showed none. The models systematically underestimated how much out-of-frame TCR alpha was shared in monozygotic twins.

The cDNA had a unique molecular identifier and a template-switch universal primer site. TCRdb called the 5' RACE reads again in MiXCR, with one record for every CDR3 protein. The sample holds around 220,000 distinct CDR3 sequences, about 10% seen once. Per germline, CDR1 LNHDA and CDR2 SQIVND (reference sequence). CDR3 length: 20 amino acids. V lost 0 bases, J lost 3 bases, and 13 bases stayed unmatched. This clonotype originated in a man aged 45-60 years in good health. The rearrangement uses TRBV19 and TRBJ2-2, with 10 bases lining up with TRBD2. Sequencing was done on a sample of memory T cells sorted from blood. The CDR3 coding sequence is TGTGCCAGTAGTATAGATCTGTGGGCTAGCGGGAGTGAGCACACCGGGGAGCTGTTTTTT. It specifies CASSIDLWASGSEHTGELFF.